This passage covers 22 T cell receptor beta chains from one sample sequenced in a study of blood T cell repertoires in COVID-19 (dated by TCRdb to the early 2020s). Library method: the immunoSEQ multiplex PCR assay. Drawn from immuneACCESS, this table holds only the in-frame rearrangements with V and J called that TCRdb kept. Clones are partly lost; checked studies trace under half to an unresolved V gene and leave the rest unexplained. For this sample there are around 200,000 clones; about 89% appear just once. Of the sample, around 0.77% falls within the top ten clones. The sample consisted of PBMCs or T cells enriched from blood (not recorded which). The source of these receptors is a woman aged 18-29 years who had recovered from COVID-19.

The V and J genes are TRBV5-1 and TRBJ1-1, with unresolved D. Trimming removed 3 bases at V and 4 bases at J, with 7 bases between. CDR3 length: 12 residues. CDR1 is SGHRS, CDR2 YFSETQ, per germline. CDR3 sequence reads: CASSSYGTEAFF. CDR3 DNA sequence: TGCGCCAGCAGCTCCTATGGCACTGAAGCTTTCTTT.

The chain links TRBV30 to TRBJ2-1; tentatively, D is TRBD2 (6 bases). Germline assignment: CDR1 GTSNPN and CDR2 SVGIG (reference sequence). Trimming cost V 7 bases and J 1 base, with 11 bases left between them. The CDR3 runs 13 residues. As DNA, the CDR3 is TGTGCCTCGCGGGGCCCATCCTACAATGAGCAGTTCTTC. It codes for CASRGPSYNEQFF.

The chain employs TRBV7-9 and TRBJ2-3; D unclear. Germline values: CDR1 SEHNR, CDR2 FQNEAQ (reference sequence). The ends were cut back, 3 bases at V and 0 bases at J, with 7 bases in the middle. CDR3 length: 14 residues. CDR3 sequence reads: CASSLTLSTDTQYF. CDR3 coding DNA: TGTGCCAGCAGCTTGACTTTGAGCACAGATACGCAGTATTTT.

V usage is TRBV7-2 and J usage is TRBJ1-1, with 7 bases aligning to TRBD1. The junction had 4 bases not matched to a gene; V was cut back by 7 bases and J by 5 bases. CDR3 length equals 12 residues. Germline lookup yields CDR1 SGHTA and CDR2 FQGNSA. The CDR3 region is CASNTRGTEAFF. The DNA for the CDR3 is TGTGCCAGCAACACCAGGGGGACTGAAGCTTTCTTT.

The chain joins TRBV11-2 to TRBJ2-3; 7 positions agree with TRBD2. Trimming removed 6 bases from V and 5 bases from J; junction bases left unmatched: 5. The CDR3 loop spans 13 amino acids. Germline values: CDR1 SGHAT, CDR2 FQNNGV. CDR3: CASRSAGEDTQYF. The CDR3 DNA reads as TGTGCCAGCAGATCGGCGGGAGAAGATACGCAGTATTTT. Looking up the rest from reference TRBV11-2 and TRBJ2-3 gives the full variable domain: EAGVAQSPRYKIIEKRQSVAFWCNPISGHATLYWYQQILGQGPKLLIQFQNNGVVDDSQLPKDRFSAERLKGVDSTLKIQPAKLEDSAVYLCASRSAGEDTQYFGPGTRLTVL.

This clone was recorded a few times. The chain employs TRBV28 and TRBJ1-2; possibly TRBD1 for D (6 bases). The CDR3 consists of 14 residues. Trimming shortened V by 2 bases and J by 2 bases, and 9 bases separated the two germline ends. The germline V gene has CDR1 MDHEN and CDR2 SYDVKM. The CDR3 bases are TGTGCCAGCAGTTTAGTGGGACAAAACTATGGCTACACCTTC. Translated, it gives CASSLVGQNYGYTF.

The chain uses TRBV4-3 and TRBJ2-7; 10 bases agree with TRBD2. J was trimmed by 6 bases and V by 4 bases; bases with no gene match: 6. The CDR3 is 14 residues long. Germline CDR1 is LGHNA and CDR2 is YSLEER. The CDR3 reads CASSLLAGAAEQYF. The CDR3 nucleotides are TGCGCCAGCAGCCTGCTAGCGGGAGCGGCCGAGCAGTACTTC.

This clone has just one count. This rearrangement joins TRBV14 to TRBJ2-1, with 8 bases aligning to TRBD1. V lost 4 bases, J lost 2 bases, and 7 bases stayed unmatched. The CDR3 runs 16 residues. Germline CDR1 and CDR2: SGHDN and FVKESK. The CDR3 DNA reads TGTGCCAGCAGCCTCCTATCAGGGGGCCCCTACAATGAGCAGTTCTTC. This codes for CASSLLSGGPYNEQFF.

The V gene is TRBV6-4, the J gene TRBJ1-1; no definite D call. The CDR3 is 13 amino acids. Trimming took 4 bases from V and 0 from J, leaving 6 bases between them. Germline loops: CDR1 MRHNA, CDR2 SNTAGT. CDR3 in DNA: TGTGCCAGCAGTGTCGACATGAACACTGAAGCTTTCTTT. As protein: CASSVDMNTEAFF.

The V call is TRBV7-2, the J call TRBJ2-5; 7 bases agree with TRBD2. The ends lost 5 bases at V and 8 bases at J; junction bases unmatched: 14. This CDR3 spans 15 amino acids. Germline CDR1 SGHTA, CDR2 FQGNSA. Here the CDR3 DNA reads TGTGCCAGCAGCCCCCCGACTAGCACGCCAGGCACCCAGTACTTC. This gives the protein CASSPPTSTPGTQYF.

The chain uses TRBV28 and TRBJ1-4, with D hard to call. Germline assignment: CDR1 MDHEN and CDR2 SYDVKM. V was clipped by 5 bases and J by 8 bases, with 12 bases between them. CDR3 length: 13 residues. The chain's CDR3 is CASSARSFEKLFF. CDR3 sequence (DNA): TGTGCCAGCAGTGCGCGGTCTTTCGAAAAACTGTTTTTT.

This sequence joins TRBV5-4 and TRBJ2-5; D is ambiguous. The CDR3 has 14 amino acids. V lost 3 bases and J 1 base, leaving 10 bases between the germline ends. Germline V CDR1 and CDR2: SGHNT, YYREEE (reference sequence). CDR3 loop: CASSSKNSQETQYF. The CDR3 DNA is TGTGCCAGCAGCTCGAAGAATAGCCAAGAGACCCAGTACTTC. The full variable domain, in which reference TRBV5-4 and TRBJ2-5 provide the parts outside the CDR3, is ETGVTQSPTHLIKTRGQQVTLRCSSQSGHNTVSWYQQALGQGPQFIFQYYREEENGRGNFPPRFSGLQFPNYSSELNVNALELDDSALYLCASSSKNSQETQYFGPGTRLLVL.

V is TRBV19 and J is TRBJ2-2; weak D call: TRBD2 (6 bases). The CDR3 contains 17 residues. Germline CDR1 LNHDA, CDR2 SQIVND (reference sequence). V lost 5 bases, J lost 2 bases, and 18 bases lay in between. Here the CDR3 reads CASSVPGLSPNTGELFF. The DNA of the CDR3 is TGTGCCAGTAGTGTTCCGGGACTCTCCCCCAACACCGGGGAGCTGTTTTTT.

The V call is TRBV28, the J call TRBJ2-7, with D possibly matching TRBD1 (6 bases). This CDR3 has 14 residues. From germline, CDR1 is MDHEN and CDR2 SYDVKM. The germline V and J ends were trimmed by 6 bases and 2 bases, with 14 bases remaining between them. The CDR3 bases are TGTGCCAGCAGGTTACAGGGTACTACCTACGAGCAGTACTTC. Protein product: CASRLQGTTYEQYF.

This chain links TRBV23-1 with TRBJ2-3, with unresolved D. TRBV23-1 is an ORF, and what it does is uncertain. Trimming removed 1 base from V and 0 bases from J, with 8 bases in between. The CDR3 has 15 amino acids. The CDR3 bases are TGCGCCAGCAGTCAATTCCTATGTAGCACAGATACGCAGTATTTT. Protein: CASSQFLCSTDTQYF.

V and J are TRBV11-3 and TRBJ2-2, with unresolved D. The germline CDR1 and CDR2 sequences are SGHNT and YENEEA. Trimming stripped 2 bases from V and 6 bases from J, with 13 bases between. There are 15 residues in the CDR3. The CDR3 nucleotides read TGTGCCAGCAGCTTATCTCTTTCAGGCTCCGGGGAGCTGTTTTTT. The encoded protein is CASSLSLSGSGELFF.

This chain links TRBV6-6 with TRBJ2-4; maybe TRBD2 (8 bases). CDR1 and CDR2 (germline): MNHNY, SVGAGI (reference sequence). The CDR3 is made up of 14 amino acids. V dropped 7 bases and J dropped 6 bases, with 16 bases sitting between them. CDR3 sequence reads: CASIQGLAGNIQYF. CDR3 coding DNA: TGTGCCAGCATACAGGGGCTAGCGGGAAACATTCAGTACTTC.

The chain combines TRBV6-5 with TRBJ2-7, with D possibly TRBD2 on 6 matching bases. Germline assignment: CDR1 MNHEY and CDR2 SVGAGI. The CDR3 runs 12 residues. V was cut by 8 bases and J by 2 bases, with 10 bases left in between. The CDR3 reads CASVSSAYEQYF. In DNA form, the CDR3 reads TGTGCCAGCGTTTCTAGCGCCTACGAGCAGTACTTC.

Written as DNA, the CDR3 is TGTGCCAGCAATCGGAGGGGCGCGCCTGGGGAGCAGTACTTC. Its translation: CASNRRGAPGEQYF. The chain carries TRBV7-8 and TRBJ2-7; the D gene is possibly TRBD2 (6 bases). This CDR3 region has 14 residues. Trimming shortened V by 7 bases and J by 7 bases, and 20 bases separated the two germline ends. Germline V gene lookup returns CDR1 SGHVS and CDR2 FQNEAQ.

The CDR3 sequence is CASSFGGGGTDTQYF. In DNA, the CDR3 is TGTGCCAGCAGTTTCGGGGGTGGTGGCACAGATACGCAGTATTTT. This sequence joins TRBV28 and TRBJ2-3, with a possible D match to TRBD2 (6 bases). Germline CDR1 and CDR2: MDHEN and SYDVKM. This CDR3 contains 15 residues. With 3 bases removed from V and 1 base from J, the gap between germline ends came to 11 bases.

The V call is TRBV2, the J call TRBJ1-1; TRBD1 is a possible D gene (5 bases). Germline assignment: CDR1 SNHLY and CDR2 FYNNEI. The CDR3 consists of 13 residues. Between the trimmed V and J ends, which lost 2 bases and 4 bases, there was a span of 8 bases. CDR3 region: CASSEWGGTEAFF. Here the CDR3 DNA reads TGTGCCAGCAGTGAATGGGGGGGCACTGAAGCTTTCTTT.

This chain links TRBV10-2 with TRBJ2-2; 7 nucleotides line up with TRBD1. Germline CDR1 WSHSY, CDR2 SAAADI. The CDR3 extends over 16 amino acids. V lost 1 base to trimming and J lost 3 bases; unmatched junction nucleotides: 5. The chain's CDR3 is CASSELGGEDTGELFF. The DNA for the CDR3 is TGCGCCAGCAGTGAGTTAGGGGGCGAAGACACCGGGGAGCTGTTTTTT.